The 2 T cell receptor beta chains listed next were all sequenced from one sample in a study of T cell repertoires in cytomegalovirus infection. Their antigen targets remain unknown. In TCRdb, the reads were re-called with MiXCR into one record per CDR3 protein. The repertoire consists of some 800,000 distinct CDR3 sequences, with under 35% occurring once and the leading ten covering approximately 14%. Source: cultured CD8+ T cells from PBMCs, taken from culture after CMV antigen stimulation. The receptor set was obtained from a human donor in good health (CMV status not recorded). Some clones in this sample may be carry-over from other donors' samples.

This clonotype has just a few counts. The gene calls are TRBV20-1 and TRBJ1-1; no reliable D call. CDR1 is DFQATT and CDR2 is SNEGSKA in the germline V gene (reference sequence). This CDR3 region has 13 residues. V lost 6 bases and J lost 1, with 12 bases in between. The CDR3 is CSAFRAQNTEAFF. The CDR3 bases are TGCAGTGCGTTCCGGGCCCAGAACACTGAAGCTTTCTTT.

This clonotype was seen many times. The V gene is TRBV7-2, the J gene TRBJ2-7; D not certain. V dropped 5 bases and J dropped 6 bases, with 11 bases sitting between them. The CDR3 totals 12 residues. Germline-derived CDR1 and CDR2 are SGHTA and FQGNSA. The CDR3 loop is CASSMRVSEQYF. The CDR3 nucleotides read TGTGCCAGCAGCATGAGAGTTTCCGAGCAGTACTTC.